This section outlines one T cell receptor (beta chain) sequence together with its context. The antigen remains undetermined. From the 5' RACE reads, TCRdb called clonotypes with MiXCR, one entry per CDR3 protein. The data show nearly 550,000 distinct CDR3 sequences, with about 19% seen just once and approximately 14% held by the top ten. The data were taken from a study of T cells after yellow fever vaccination. Overall study results and limits: High-abundance clonotypes from the bulk population could contaminate FACS-sorted repertoires.

This CDR3 is 18 amino acids long. Germline lookup yields CDR1 SGHRS and CDR2 YFSETQ. The V gene lost 1 base and the J gene lost 0 bases, with 14 bases spanning the gap. The material was PBMCs, obtained 15 days after the yellow fever booster vaccination. The source is a man in his thirties or forties who received the YFV17D yellow fever vaccine. The chain joins TRBV5-1 to TRBJ2-6; D not resolved. The CDR3 sequence is CASSLNAGSGSGANVLTF. The CDR3 DNA reads TGCGCCAGCAGCTTGAATGCAGGTTCAGGCTCTGGGGCCAACGTCCTGACTTTC.